The clone carrying this T cell receptor beta chain came up many times. Its antigen is currently unknown. The data originate from a study of T cell repertoires in cytomegalovirus infection. On the study more broadly: CMV infection and matching HLA type were both indicated by public TCR beta signatures.

TCRdb reprocessed the reads with MiXCR, giving one entry per CDR3 protein. The data hold 200,000 to 300,000 distinct CDR3 sequences, with about 5.9% observed a single time. Study-wide results and limits: CMV-specific TCR beta clonotypes restricted by HLA-C dominated the ex vivo response.

The sequence was obtained from a human donor in good health (CMV status not recorded). Some clones in this sample may be carry-over from other donors' samples. Sample: PBMCs.

The CDR3 DNA sequence: TGTGCTAGTGGTTTGACATCCTACAATGAGCAGTTCTTC. Translation: CASGLTSYNEQFF. The chain carries TRBV12-5 and TRBJ2-1; D is uncertain. CDR3 size: 13 residues. Germline CDR1 is LGHNT and CDR2 is FRNRAP. The germline V and J ends were trimmed by 2 bases and 1 base, with 3 bases remaining between them.